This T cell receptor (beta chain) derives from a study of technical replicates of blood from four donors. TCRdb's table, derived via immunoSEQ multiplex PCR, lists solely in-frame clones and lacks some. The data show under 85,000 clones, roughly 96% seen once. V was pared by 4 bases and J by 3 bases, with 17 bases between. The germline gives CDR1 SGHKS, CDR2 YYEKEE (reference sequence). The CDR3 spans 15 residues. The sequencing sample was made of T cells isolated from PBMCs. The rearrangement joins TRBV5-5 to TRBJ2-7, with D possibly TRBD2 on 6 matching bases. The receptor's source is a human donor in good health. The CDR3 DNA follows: TGTGCCAGCAGCCCGGTTGCGGGGAACCTCTACGAGCAGTACTTC. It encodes CASSPVAGNLYEQYF.